This T cell receptor (beta chain) was sequenced in a study of blood T cell repertoires in COVID-19. Authors' methods: Cell counts per sample came from amplifying reference gene primers. Method: immunoSEQ multiplex PCR; TCRdb's copy keeps in-frame clones and lacks some. V and J calls and clone size are as listed in that table; D and trimming were resolved from the DNA. This sample has over 250,000 clones, with approximately 89% found just once. Trimming took 2 bases from V and 5 from J; bases not matched to a gene: 4. Germline loops: CDR1 KGHDR, CDR2 SFDVKD. This CDR3 comprises 15 residues. This clone appeared once.

The sequenced sample was peripheral blood. V gene TRBV24-1 combines with J gene TRBJ2-3, with 9 positions matching TRBD1. The source of this sequence is a woman aged 55-70 years with acute or convalescent COVID-19. CDR3 amino acids: CATSDSGQGLDTQYF. The DNA of the CDR3 is TGTGCCACCAGTGATTCGGGACAGGGTTTAGATACGCAGTATTTT.